This T cell receptor (beta chain) was observed in a study of metastatic and nonmetastatic thyroid tumors. As for the study in general: From malignant and benign thyroid patients, repertoires in blood and in tumor or nodule tissue were compared. Regarding the study as a whole: Malignant tumors reportedly showed significantly higher TCR beta diversity than benign nodules in both blood and tumor.

The V gene lost 7 bases and the J gene lost 3 bases, with 12 bases spanning the gap. The CDR3 consists of 13 residues. Germline V gene sequence: CDR1 SEHNR, CDR2 FQNEAQ (reference sequence). Thyroid surgery had not been preceded by any treatment in any patient. As handled by the study authors: Across clinicopathological groups, CDR3 differences served as the basis for building a distant-metastasis classifier for papillary thyroid cancer. TCRdb reassembled clones from the PCR reads with MiXCR. These V and J calls rely on TCRdb rather than the paper's analysis. The sample holds around 45,000 clones; about 3.3% are singletons and the top ten take 10%. This clone was counted at least ten times. What it binds is unknown.

Sequenced input: blood. The V call is TRBV7-9, the J call TRBJ1-1, with TRBD1 as a possible D gene (5 bases). The receptor's source is a female donor with papillary thyroid cancer or a benign thyroid nodule (not recorded which). Some clones in this sample may be carry-over from other donors' samples. The CDR3 sequence: CASKNGGDTEAFF. CDR3 bases: TGTGCCAGCAAAAACGGAGGGGACACTGAAGCTTTCTTT.